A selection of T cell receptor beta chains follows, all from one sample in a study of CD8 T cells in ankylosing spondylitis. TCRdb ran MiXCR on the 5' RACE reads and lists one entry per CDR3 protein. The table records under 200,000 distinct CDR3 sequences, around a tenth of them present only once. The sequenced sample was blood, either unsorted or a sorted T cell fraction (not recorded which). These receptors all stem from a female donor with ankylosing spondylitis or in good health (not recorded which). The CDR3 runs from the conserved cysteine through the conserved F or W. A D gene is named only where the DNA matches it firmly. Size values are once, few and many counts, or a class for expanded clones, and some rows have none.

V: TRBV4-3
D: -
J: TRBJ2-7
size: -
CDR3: CASSQEDSRYYEQYF
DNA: TGCGCCAGCAGCCAAGAGGATTCGCGATACTACGAGCAGTACTTC

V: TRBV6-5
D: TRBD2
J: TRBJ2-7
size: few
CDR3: CASSYARGISEQYF
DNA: TGTGCCAGCAGTTACGCGCGGGGGATATCCGAGCAGTACTTC

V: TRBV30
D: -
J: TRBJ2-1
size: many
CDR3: CAWSASETTYNEQFF
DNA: TGTGCCTGGAGCGCGAGTGAGACTACCTACAATGAGCAGTTCTTC

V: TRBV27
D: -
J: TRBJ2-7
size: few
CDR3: CASAGPRNEQYF
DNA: TGTGCCAGCGCGGGACCTAGGAACGAGCAGTACTTC

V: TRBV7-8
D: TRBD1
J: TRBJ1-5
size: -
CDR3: CASSPVPTGPEPQHF
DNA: TGTGCCAGCAGCCCGGTCCCGACAGGGCCCGAGCCCCAGCATTTT

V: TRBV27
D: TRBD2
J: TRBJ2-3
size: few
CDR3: CASSPGLATSTDTQYF
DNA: TGTGCCAGCAGTCCGGGACTAGCTACTAGCACAGATACGCAGTATTTT

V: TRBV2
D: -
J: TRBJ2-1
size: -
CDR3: CASSEWTDYNEQFF
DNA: TGTGCCAGCAGTGAATGGACAGACTACAATGAGCAGTTCTTC

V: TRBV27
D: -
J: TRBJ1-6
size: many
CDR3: CASSLTGMGNSPLHF
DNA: TGTGCCAGCAGTTTAACCGGGATGGGAAATTCACCCCTCCACTTT

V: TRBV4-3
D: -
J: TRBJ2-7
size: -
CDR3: CASSQERTADYEQYF
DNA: TGCGCCAGCAGCCAAGAAAGGACGGCTGACTACGAGCAGTACTTC

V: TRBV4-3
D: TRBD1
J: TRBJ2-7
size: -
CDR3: CASSQGTGWEYEQYF
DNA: TGCGCCAGCAGCCAAGGGACAGGGTGGGAGTACGAGCAGTACTTC

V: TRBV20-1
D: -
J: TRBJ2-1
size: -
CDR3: CSARAVGSYNEQFF
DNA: TGCAGTGCTAGAGCAGTGGGCTCCTACAATGAGCAGTTCTTC

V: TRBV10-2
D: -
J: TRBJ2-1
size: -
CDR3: CASRDNEQFF
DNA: TGCGCCAGCAGGGACAATGAGCAGTTCTTC

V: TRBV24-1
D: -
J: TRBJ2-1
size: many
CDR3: CATSEIDTHEQFF
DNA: TGTGCCACCAGTGAGATAGATACCCATGAGCAGTTCTTC

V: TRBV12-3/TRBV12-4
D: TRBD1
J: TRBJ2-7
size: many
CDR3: CASSSTDRAYEQYF
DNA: TGTGCCAGCAGTTCCACCGACAGGGCCTACGAGCAGTACTTC

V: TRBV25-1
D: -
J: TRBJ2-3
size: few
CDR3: CASSLSTETDTQYF
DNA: TGTGCCAGCAGTCTATCGACGGAGACAGATACGCAGTATTTT

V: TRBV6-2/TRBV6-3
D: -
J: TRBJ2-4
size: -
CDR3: CASSYGLGVAKNIQYF
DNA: TGTGCCAGCAGTTACGGGCTAGGGGTCGCCAAAAACATTCAGTACTTC

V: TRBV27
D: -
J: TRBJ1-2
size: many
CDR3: CASSLSGGFGYTF
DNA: TGTGCCAGCAGTTTATCAGGCGGGTTTGGCTACACCTTC

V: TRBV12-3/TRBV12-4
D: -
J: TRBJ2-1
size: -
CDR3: CASSFGRGANEQFF
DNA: TGTGCCAGCAGTTTTGGTCGGGGGGCGAATGAGCAGTTCTTC

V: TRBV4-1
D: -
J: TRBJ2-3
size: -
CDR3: CASSQDKGPLSTDTQYF
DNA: TGCGCCAGCAGCCAAGATAAGGGTCCCCTTAGCACAGATACGCAGTATTTT

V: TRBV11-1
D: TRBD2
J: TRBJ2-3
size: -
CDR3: CASSLAQSGLAGTDTQYF
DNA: TGTGCCAGCAGCTTAGCTCAGTCTGGGCTAGCGGGAACAGATACGCAGTATTTT

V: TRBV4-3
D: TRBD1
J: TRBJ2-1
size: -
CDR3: CASSQDRAGGGSYNEQFF
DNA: TGCGCCAGCAGCCAAGATCGGGCAGGGGGTGGCTCCTACAATGAGCAGTTCTTC

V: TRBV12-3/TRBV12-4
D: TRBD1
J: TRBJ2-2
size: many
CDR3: CASSPWTGSDTGELFF
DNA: TGTGCCAGCAGTCCATGGACAGGGTCGGACACCGGGGAGCTGTTTTTT

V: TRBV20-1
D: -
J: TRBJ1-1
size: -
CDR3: CSASRDTLNTEAFF
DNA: TGCAGTGCTTCGCGGGACACCTTGAACACTGAAGCTTTCTTT

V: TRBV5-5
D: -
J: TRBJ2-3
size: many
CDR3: CASIPELQSTDTQYF
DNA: TGTGCCAGCATCCCCGAACTACAGAGCACAGATACGCAGTATTTT

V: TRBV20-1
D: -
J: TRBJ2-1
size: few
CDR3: CSAASSYNEQFF
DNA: TGCAGTGCCGCCAGCTCCTACAATGAGCAGTTCTTC

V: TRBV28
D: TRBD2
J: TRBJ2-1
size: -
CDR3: CASSYRLAEAIDEQFF
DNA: TGTGCCAGCAGTTACCGACTAGCGGAAGCAATTGATGAGCAGTTCTTC

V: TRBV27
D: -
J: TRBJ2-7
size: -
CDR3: CASSLSVERNYEQYF
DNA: TGTGCCAGCAGTTTATCGGTCGAGCGTAACTACGAGCAGTACTTC